One sample yielded the 15 T cell receptor beta chains listed below, sequenced in a study of blood T cell repertoires in COVID-19 (dated by TCRdb to 2018 to 2021). The library relied on the immunoSEQ multiplex PCR assay. TCRdb retrieved this table from immuneACCESS and kept in-frame rearrangements only. Not all clones are present; in checked studies, unresolved V genes account for under half, and no reason is known for the remainder. The sample yields 150,000 to 200,000 clones; more than 75% were counted once. In total, the top ten clones hold around 2.3% of the sample. Sequencing was performed on peripheral blood. These receptors were collected from a man in his forties with active or convalescent COVID-19.

This clone was recorded once. V gene TRBV11-2 combines with J gene TRBJ1-2; possible D gene TRBD1, 6 bases. Germline V gene data show CDR1 as SGHAT and CDR2 as FQNNGV. The CDR3 is made up of 15 amino acids. Trimming left V 0 bases short and J 8 bases short, with 16 bases between. As DNA, the CDR3 is TGTGCCAGCAGCTTAGATTTGAGACAGGCAATGGGCTACACCTTC. Protein product: CASSLDLRQAMGYTF.

The gene calls are TRBV15 and TRBJ1-6; D is unresolved. Trimming cost V 2 bases and J 4 bases, with 9 bases left between them. Germline CDR1 reads LNHNV; CDR2 reads YYDKDF (reference sequence). This CDR3 spans 15 amino acids. The CDR3 loop reads CATSRMRAYNSPLHF. In DNA, the CDR3 is TGTGCCACCAGCAGAATGAGGGCTTATAATTCACCCCTCCACTTT.

The chain recombines TRBV9 with TRBJ1-2; 7 nucleotides align to TRBD1. CDR1 SGDLS and CDR2 YYNGEE come from the germline V gene. The CDR3 is 16 amino acids. The trim removed 3 bases at V and 6 bases at J, leaving 14 bases unmatched. The CDR3 region is CASSGLTGRGSDGYTF. The CDR3 nucleotides are TGTGCCAGCAGCGGACTGACAGGGAGAGGTTCCGATGGCTACACCTTC.

The table lists this clone with a count of one. The chain employs TRBV18 and TRBJ1-1; no firm D call. Trimming removed 1 base from V and 1 base from J, with 10 bases in between. The CDR3 spans 15 residues. Germline CDR1 KGHSH, CDR2 LQKENI. CDR3 nucleotides: TGTGCCAGCTCACCACTACCGGGGAGGAACACTGAAGCTTTCTTT. This gives the protein CASSPLPGRNTEAFF.

The chain recombines TRBV6-5 with TRBJ1-4; TRBD1 aligns across 8 bases. CDR3 length: 15 residues. Germline V gene lookup returns CDR1 MNHEY and CDR2 SVGAGI. The J segment lost 8 bases and the V segment lost 7 bases, leaving 12 bases of the junction unmatched. CDR3 protein: CASNLMDRVYEKLFF. The CDR3 coding sequence is TGTGCCAGCAACCTGATGGACAGGGTTTACGAAAAACTGTTTTTT.

This clone appeared once. V usage is TRBV6-1 and J usage is TRBJ1-4; perhaps TRBD1 as D (6 bases). Deletions cut 2 bases from V and 2 bases from J, with 9 bases between. The germline V gene has CDR1 MNHNS and CDR2 SASEGT. The CDR3 has 15 amino acids. The CDR3 nucleotides read TGTGCCAGCAGTGAACAGGGGCACACTAATGAAAAACTGTTTTTT. Its translation: CASSEQGHTNEKLFF.

The chain uses TRBV9 and TRBJ2-6, with 7 bases lining up with TRBD2. Unmatched junction bases numbered 11, after V lost 5 bases and J lost 0 bases. The CDR3 runs 18 residues. The V gene's germline CDR1 is SGDLS and CDR2 YYNGEE. CDR3 region: CASSGEAGVPSGANVLTF. CDR3 nucleotides: TGTGCCAGCAGTGGGGAGGCGGGGGTCCCCTCTGGGGCCAACGTCCTGACTTTC. Together with reference TRBV9 and TRBJ2-6, the CDR3 gives the full variable domain: DSGVTQTPKHLITATGQRVTLRCSPRSGDLSVYWYQQSLDQGLQFLIQYYNGEERAKGNILERFSAQQFPDLHSELNLSSLELGDSALYFCASSGEAGVPSGANVLTFGAGSRLTVL.

V gene TRBV7-8 combines with J gene TRBJ2-7; TRBD1 aligns across 10 bases. The V and J ends lost 5 bases and 1 base, in that order; junction bases with no gene match: 14. The V gene's germline CDR1 is SGHVS and CDR2 FQNEAQ. This CDR3 is 18 amino acids long. CDR3 sequence (DNA): TGTGCCAGCAGCCCGTCCTTTCGGGGACAGGGGAGTTCCTACGAGCAGTACTTC. This gives the protein CASSPSFRGQGSSYEQYF.

The gene calls are TRBV7-9 and TRBJ2-7, with 12 bases lining up with TRBD2. The V gene end was trimmed by 6 bases and the J gene end by 7 bases; junction bases not matched to a gene: 7. This CDR3 is 14 amino acids long. In germline, CDR1 is SEHNR, CDR2 FQNEAQ (reference sequence). The CDR3 protein is CASSPSGGAREQYF. DNA of the CDR3: TGTGCCAGCAGTCCTAGCGGGGGGGCCCGGGAGCAGTACTTC. Based on the CDR3 plus reference TRBV7-9 and TRBJ2-7, the full variable domain is DTGVSQNPRHKITKRGQNVTFRCDPISEHNRLYWYRQTLGQGPEFLTYFQNEAQLEKSRLLSDRFSAERPKGSFSTLEIQRTEQGDSAMYLCASSPSGGAREQYFGPGTRLTVT.

V usage is TRBV4-1 and J usage is TRBJ1-5, with 7 bases matching TRBD1. V was clipped by 0 bases and J by 6 bases; unmatched bases: 5. The CDR3 runs 15 residues. CDR1 and CDR2 (germline): MGHRA, YSYEKL. The CDR3 protein is CASSQDQQGSQPQHF. CDR3 bases: TGCGCCAGCAGCCAAGACCAACAGGGGAGTCAGCCCCAGCATTTT.

This clone was seen just once. The V call is TRBV5-4, the J call TRBJ1-2; D is undetermined. V shed 1 base and J shed 0 bases, with 7 bases lying between them. CDR1 is SGHNT and CDR2 is YYREEE in the germline V gene (reference sequence). This CDR3 is built from 14 residues. The chain's CDR3 is CASSLRGTNYGYTF. The DNA of the CDR3 is TGTGCCAGCAGCTTGCGGGGTACTAACTATGGCTACACCTTC.

This sequence joins TRBV6-4 and TRBJ1-6; TRBD1 agrees at 7 bases. CDR1 and CDR2 (germline): MRHNA, SNTAGT. With 6 bases clipped from V and 5 bases from J, the junction kept 1 base outside the gene matches. There are 13 residues in the CDR3. CDR3 nucleotides: TGTGCCAGCAGAACAGGGGATAATTCACCCCTCCACTTT. Translated: CASRTGDNSPLHF.

The V gene is TRBV7-9, the J gene TRBJ2-1; D remains unclear. The germline V and J ends were trimmed by 2 bases and 0 bases, with 5 bases remaining between them. CDR1 is SEHNR and CDR2 is FQNEAQ in the germline V gene (reference sequence). The CDR3 length is 14 residues. DNA for the CDR3: TGTGCCAGCAGCTTATCGGTCTCCTACAATGAGCAGTTCTTC. It yields the protein CASSLSVSYNEQFF.

V gene TRBV14 combines with J gene TRBJ1-1; the match to TRBD1 covers 8 bases. The CDR3 totals 15 residues. The ends lost 2 bases at V and 0 bases at J; junction bases unmatched: 2. CDR1 is SGHDN, CDR2 FVKESK, per germline. The DNA of the CDR3 is TGTGCCAGCAGCCAACGACAGGGGTTGAACACTGAAGCTTTCTTT. Amino acid sequence: CASSQRQGLNTEAFF.

V usage is TRBV6-5 and J usage is TRBJ2-2, with a possible D match to TRBD1 (5 bases). Germline V gene sequence: CDR1 MNHEY, CDR2 SVGAGI. There are 14 residues in the CDR3. V was cut by 6 bases and J by 6 bases, with 14 bases left in between. The CDR3 DNA reads as TGTGCCAGCAGCAACAGGTTTGCAGCCGGGGAGCTGTTTTTT. Its protein product is CASSNRFAAGELFF.